Below are 8 T cell receptor beta chains sequenced from a single sample in a study of blood T cell repertoires in COVID-19. Sequencing used immunoSEQ multiplex PCR; TCRdb keeps in-frame clones, though not all of them. The sample records 93,000 or so clones, about 90% being singletons. The sample consisted of peripheral blood. Source of these receptors: a man over 45 in a cohort sampled during active COVID-19.

The gene calls are TRBV12-2 and TRBJ2-7; TRBD2, the D gene given by the table, was not confirmed from the DNA. TRBV12-2 is deemed a pseudogene. This CDR3 region has 18 residues. The CDR3 region has the DNA TGTGCAAGTCGCCCCCCGGGGGGTAGGCGGCGGAATAAATACGAGCAGTACTTC. Amino acid sequence: CASRPPGGRRRNKYEQYF.

CDR3: CATSDLLSHNQPQHF. CDR3 nucleotides: TGTGCCACCAGTGATTTGCTGTCACACAATCAGCCCCAGCATTTT. The genes are TRBV24-1 and TRBJ1-5; no clear D. V shed 0 bases and J shed 3 bases, with 8 bases lying between them. Germline V gene lookup returns CDR1 KGHDR and CDR2 SFDVKD. This CDR3 has 15 residues.

The sample holds a few counts of this clone. CDR3 DNA sequence: TGTGCCAGTACCCAACCGCTAGGAAACACCGGGGAGCTGTTTTTT. Protein product: CASTQPLGNTGELFF. The rearrangement links TRBV19 to TRBJ2-2; no clear D. The V end lost 7 bases, the J end lost 2 bases, and 14 bases lay between the germline ends. The length of the CDR3 is 15 residues. Per the germline V gene, CDR1 is LNHDA and CDR2 is SQIVND (reference sequence).

V gene TRBV19 combines with J gene TRBJ1-1, with D possibly being TRBD1 (5 bases). This CDR3 has 17 residues. CDR1 is LNHDA and CDR2 is SQIVND in the germline V gene (reference sequence). Trimming shortened V by 3 bases and J by 1 base, and 18 bases separated the two germline ends. DNA for the CDR3: TGTGCCAGTAGTATCTTTGGAGGGACCTTGACGAACACTGAAGCTTTCTTT. Its protein product is CASSIFGGTLTNTEAFF. Combining the CDR3 with reference TRBV19 and TRBJ1-1 gives the whole variable domain DGGITQSPKYLFRKEGQNVTLSCEQNLNHDAMYWYRQDPGQGLRLIYYSQIVNDFQKGDIAEGYSVSREKKESFPLTVTSAQKNPTAFYLCASSIFGGTLTNTEAFFGQGTRLTVV.

This clone came up many times. The chain is built from TRBV9 and TRBJ2-7; weak D call: TRBD2 (6 bases). The germline V gene has CDR1 SGDLS and CDR2 YYNGEE. Deletions cut 0 bases from V and 0 bases from J, with 16 bases between. This CDR3 region has 17 residues. The CDR3 sequence is CASSVGGDGVNSYEQYF. The CDR3 bases are TGTGCCAGCAGCGTAGGCGGGGACGGGGTAAACTCCTACGAGCAGTACTTC.

This chain links TRBV11-2 with TRBJ1-3, with a weak D call TRBD1 (5 bases). Germline V CDR1 and CDR2: SGHAT, FQNNGV. The CDR3 runs to 12 residues. Trimming took 5 bases from V and 12 from J, leaving 14 bases between them. As DNA, the CDR3 is TGTGCCAGCAGCCACTTAAGGGGCGGCATATATTTT. This gives the protein CASSHLRGGIYF.

V usage is TRBV29-1 and J usage is TRBJ2-1, with unresolved D. Trimming stripped 6 bases from V and 8 bases from J, with 17 bases between. The CDR3 loop spans 13 amino acids. Per germline, CDR1 SQVTM and CDR2 ANQGSEA. This CDR3 reads CSVDGSIVDEQFF. The CDR3 coding sequence is TGCAGCGTCGACGGGTCGATCGTGGATGAGCAGTTCTTC.

This chain connects TRBV11-3 to TRBJ2-7; D gene ambiguous. Germline values: CDR1 SGHNT, CDR2 YENEEA. The CDR3 runs 14 residues. Trimming cost V 3 bases and J 2 bases, with 11 bases left between them. The CDR3 DNA reads as TGTGCCAGCAGCTTGGGCAGTTTCCCCTACGAGCAGTACTTC. Protein product: CASSLGSFPYEQYF.